The 5 T cell receptor beta chains listed next were all sequenced from one sample in a study of CD8 T cells in Susac syndrome. cDNA came from about 0.46 to 1 ug RNA primed by random hexamers. TCRdb called the immunoSEQ multiplex PCR reads again in MiXCR, with one record for every CDR3 protein. The table has around 130,000 distinct CDR3 sequences, roughly 94% seen once; the top ten hold approximately 0.12%. The sequenced material came from CD4+ T cells from PBMCs. All receptors come from a human donor with multiple sclerosis.

The genes are TRBV20-1 and TRBJ1-6; D is perhaps TRBD1 (6 bases). CDR3 length: 15 amino acids. V lost 6 bases, J lost 8 bases, and 20 bases lay in between. Germline loops: CDR1 DFQATT, CDR2 SNEGSKA (reference sequence). In DNA form, the CDR3 reads TGCAGTGCCGCTACAGGACAGCCGGCTCATTCACCCCTCCACTTT. This translates into CSAATGQPAHSPLHF.

The V and J genes are TRBV18 and TRBJ2-5; TRBD1 aligns across 8 bases. CDR3 length: 15 amino acids. Germline assignment: CDR1 KGHSH and CDR2 LQKENI. V shed 2 bases and J 0 bases; nucleotides not matched to a gene: 2. CDR3 DNA: TGTGCCAGCTCACCAAACAGGGGGGACCAAGAGACCCAGTACTTC. Translation gives CASSPNRGDQETQYF.

The CDR3 region has the DNA TGTGCCAGCAGCCCGACGGATACCACCACCGGGGAGCTGTTTTTT. It specifies CASSPTDTTTGELFF. This chain connects TRBV7-3 to TRBJ2-2; the D is unclear. Trimming shortened V by 5 bases and J by 4 bases, and 14 bases separated the two germline ends. Germline CDR1 reads SGHTA; CDR2 reads FQGTGA. The CDR3 is 15 amino acids.

This chain uses TRBV20-1 with TRBJ2-1; 12 bases are shared with TRBD2. The CDR3 has 15 amino acids. J gave up 3 bases and V 7 bases, and 7 bases lay outside the gene matches. Germline CDR1 DFQATT, CDR2 SNEGSKA (reference sequence). CDR3: CSGEVTSGGYNEQFF. Here the CDR3 DNA reads TGCAGTGGAGAGGTGACTAGCGGGGGCTACAATGAGCAGTTCTTC.

V gene TRBV2 combines with J gene TRBJ2-6; the D is unclear. CDR1 is SNHLY and CDR2 is FYNNEI in the germline V gene. CDR3 length equals 13 residues. The germline V and J ends were trimmed by 8 bases and 4 bases, with 9 bases remaining between them. The CDR3 sequence is CASCPAGANVLTF. CDR3 nucleotide sequence: TGTGCCAGCTGCCCTGCCGGGGCCAACGTCCTGACTTTC.